The clone carrying this TCR beta chain was counted a few times. Its specificity is unknown. These data belong to a study of blood T cells in healthy people across ages. Study-level findings and limits: Because sorting was not performed, PBMCs prevented conclusive naive versus antigen-experienced comparison.

The CDR3 has 17 amino acids. Trimming pared 6 bases from V and 3 bases from J, leaving 23 bases between. Germline V lookup: CDR1 MNHNY, CDR2 SVGAGI (reference sequence). Combining a sample-barcoded 5' primer with a J-beta primer mix, a second PCR ran for 7 to 11 cycles. TCRdb reprocessed the 5' RACE reads via MiXCR and lists one record per CDR3 protein. The sample shows 1.6 million or so distinct CDR3 sequences, 34% of them seen only once. J is TRBJ1-1 and V is TRBV6-6; TRBD1 is a possible D gene (5 bases). This sequence originates from a woman aged 30 to 39 in good health. Sample: blood. CDR3 coding DNA: TGTGCCAGCAGCCTAAGGGCCATCGGGGGAGCGGACACTGAAGCTTTCTTT. It codes for CASSLRAIGGADTEAFF.